This section outlines one T cell receptor beta chain sequence together with its context. Its target is unknown. Deletions cut 6 bases from V and 6 bases from J, with 14 bases between. This CDR3 region has 13 residues. CDR1 is MNHNY, CDR2 SVGAGI, per germline (reference sequence). TCRdb reprocessed the 5' RACE reads via MiXCR and lists one record per CDR3 protein. The repertoire holds around 310,000 distinct CDR3 sequences, with roughly an eighth as singletons. This record belongs to a study of T-cell memory formation after mild COVID-19. Study outcomes and limitations: Day 15 to 85 contractors were CD4/CD8 balanced; later expanders leaned CD4+.

The receptor's source is a man between 18 and 29 years old who had mild COVID-19 (a few samples of this study predate the infection). Cell type and time point are not known. Sequencing was carried out using PBMCs or a T cell subset sorted from them (not recorded which). V usage is TRBV6-6 and J usage is TRBJ1-2; the D gene is possibly TRBD1 (5 bases). CDR3 residues: CASSLETADGYTF. In DNA, the CDR3 is TGTGCCAGCAGCCTCGAGACAGCTGATGGCTACACCTTC.